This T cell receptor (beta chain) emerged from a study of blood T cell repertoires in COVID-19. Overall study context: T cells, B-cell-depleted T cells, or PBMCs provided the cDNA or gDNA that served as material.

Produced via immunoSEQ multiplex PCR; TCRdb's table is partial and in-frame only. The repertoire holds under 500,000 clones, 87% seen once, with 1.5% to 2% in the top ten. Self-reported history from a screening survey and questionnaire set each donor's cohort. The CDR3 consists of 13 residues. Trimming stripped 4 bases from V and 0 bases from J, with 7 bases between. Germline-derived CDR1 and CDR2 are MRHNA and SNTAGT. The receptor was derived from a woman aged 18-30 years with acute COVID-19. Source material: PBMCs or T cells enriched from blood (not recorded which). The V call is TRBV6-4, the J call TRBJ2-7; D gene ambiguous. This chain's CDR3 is CASSVPGSYEQYF. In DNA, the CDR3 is TGTGCCAGCAGTGTCCCAGGCTCCTACGAGCAGTACTTC.